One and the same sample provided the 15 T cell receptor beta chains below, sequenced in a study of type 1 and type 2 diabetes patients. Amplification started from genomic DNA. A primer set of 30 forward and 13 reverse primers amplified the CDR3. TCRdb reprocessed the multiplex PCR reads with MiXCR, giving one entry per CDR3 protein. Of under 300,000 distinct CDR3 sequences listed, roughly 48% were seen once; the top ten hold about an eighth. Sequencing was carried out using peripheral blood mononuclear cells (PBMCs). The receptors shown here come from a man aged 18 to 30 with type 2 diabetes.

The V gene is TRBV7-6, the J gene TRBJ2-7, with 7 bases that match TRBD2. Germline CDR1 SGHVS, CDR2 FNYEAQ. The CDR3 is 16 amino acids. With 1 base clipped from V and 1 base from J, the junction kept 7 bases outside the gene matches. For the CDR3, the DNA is TGTGCCAGCAGCTTAGGTAGAGCGGGACTATCCTACGAGCAGTACTTC. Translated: CASSLGRAGLSYEQYF. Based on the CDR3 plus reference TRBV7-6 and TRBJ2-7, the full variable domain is GAGVSQSPRYKVTKRGQDVALRCDPISGHVSLYWYRQALGQGPEFLTYFNYEAQQDKSGLPNDRFSAERPEGSISTLTIQRTEQRDSAMYRCASSLGRAGLSYEQYFGPGTRLTVT.

The CDR3, as DNA: TGTGCCAGCAGTTGGGAAGGGGCAGACTACGAGCAGTACTTC. Protein product: CASSWEGADYEQYF. The chain uses TRBV28 and TRBJ2-7; tentatively, D is TRBD1 (5 bases). V lost 4 bases, J lost 3 bases, and 13 bases lay in between. The CDR3 runs to 14 residues. Germline-derived CDR1 and CDR2 are MDHEN and SYDVKM. The full variable domain, rest sourced from reference TRBV28 and TRBJ2-7, is DVKVTQSSRYLVKRTGEKVFLECVQDMDHENMFWYRQDPGLGLRLIYFSYDVKMKEKGDIPEGYSVSREKKERFSLILESASTNQTSMYLCASSWEGADYEQYFGPGTRLTVT.

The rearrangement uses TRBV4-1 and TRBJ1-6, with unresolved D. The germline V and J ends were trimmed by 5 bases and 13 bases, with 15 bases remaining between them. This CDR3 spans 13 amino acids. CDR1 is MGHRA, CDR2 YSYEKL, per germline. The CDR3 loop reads CASSVVYSSPLHF. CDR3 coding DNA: TGCGCCAGCAGCGTAGTATATTCGTCGCCCCTCCACTTT.

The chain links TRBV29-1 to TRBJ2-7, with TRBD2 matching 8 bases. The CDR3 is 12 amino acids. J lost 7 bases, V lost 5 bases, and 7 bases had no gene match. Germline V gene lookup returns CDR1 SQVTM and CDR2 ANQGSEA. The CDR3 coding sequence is TGCAGCGTTCTCGCGGGAGGTAGGGAGCAGTACTTC. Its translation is CSVLAGGREQYF.

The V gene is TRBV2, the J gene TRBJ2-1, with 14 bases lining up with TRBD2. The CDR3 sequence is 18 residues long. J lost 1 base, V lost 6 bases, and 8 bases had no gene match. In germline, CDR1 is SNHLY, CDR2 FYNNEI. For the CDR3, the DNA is TGTGCCAGCAGGGAGGGACTAGCGGGAGCCGGATCCTACAATGAGCAGTTCTTC. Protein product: CASREGLAGAGSYNEQFF.

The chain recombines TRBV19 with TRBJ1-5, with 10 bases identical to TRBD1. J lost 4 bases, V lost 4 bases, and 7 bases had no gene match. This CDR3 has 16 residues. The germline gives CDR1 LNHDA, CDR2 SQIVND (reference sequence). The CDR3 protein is CASSTGQGYVNQPQHF. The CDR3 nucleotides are TGTGCCAGTAGTACGGGACAGGGGTACGTAAATCAGCCCCAGCATTTT.

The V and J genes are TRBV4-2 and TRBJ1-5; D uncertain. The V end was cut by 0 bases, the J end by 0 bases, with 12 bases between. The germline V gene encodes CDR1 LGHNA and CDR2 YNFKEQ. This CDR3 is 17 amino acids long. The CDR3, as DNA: TGTGCCAGCAGCCAAGAACGTGCCGGGAATAGCAATCAGCCCCAGCATTTT. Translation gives CASSQERAGNSNQPQHF.

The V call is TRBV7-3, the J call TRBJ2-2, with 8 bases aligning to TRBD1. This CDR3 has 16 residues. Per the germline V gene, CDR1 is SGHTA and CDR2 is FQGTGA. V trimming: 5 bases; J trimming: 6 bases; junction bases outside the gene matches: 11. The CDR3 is CASSSGQGVLAGELFF. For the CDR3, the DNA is TGTGCCAGCAGCAGTGGACAGGGAGTTTTAGCCGGGGAGCTGTTTTTT.

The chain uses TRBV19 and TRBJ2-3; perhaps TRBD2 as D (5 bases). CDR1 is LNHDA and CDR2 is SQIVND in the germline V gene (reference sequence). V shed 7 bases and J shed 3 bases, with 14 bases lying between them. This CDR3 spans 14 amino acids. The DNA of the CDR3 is TGTGCCAGTAAGACGAGCGGAATAACAGATACGCAGTATTTT. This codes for CASKTSGITDTQYF. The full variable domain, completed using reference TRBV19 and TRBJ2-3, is DGGITQSPKYLFRKEGQNVTLSCEQNLNHDAMYWYRQDPGQGLRLIYYSQIVNDFQKGDIAEGYSVSREKKESFPLTVTSAQKNPTAFYLCASKTSGITDTQYFGPGTRLTVL.

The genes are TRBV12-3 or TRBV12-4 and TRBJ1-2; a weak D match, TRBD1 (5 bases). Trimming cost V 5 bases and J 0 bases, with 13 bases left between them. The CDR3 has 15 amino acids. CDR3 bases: TGTGCCAGCAGTCTGGGGTGGGGGGCTAACTATGGCTACACCTTC. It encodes CASSLGWGANYGYTF.

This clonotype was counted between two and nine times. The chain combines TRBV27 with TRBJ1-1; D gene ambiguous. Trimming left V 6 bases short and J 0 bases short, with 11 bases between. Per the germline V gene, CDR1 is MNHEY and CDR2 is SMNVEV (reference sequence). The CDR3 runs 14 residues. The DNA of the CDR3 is TGTGCCAGCAGCCGACGGGTATTGAACACTGAAGCTTTCTTT. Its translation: CASSRRVLNTEAFF.

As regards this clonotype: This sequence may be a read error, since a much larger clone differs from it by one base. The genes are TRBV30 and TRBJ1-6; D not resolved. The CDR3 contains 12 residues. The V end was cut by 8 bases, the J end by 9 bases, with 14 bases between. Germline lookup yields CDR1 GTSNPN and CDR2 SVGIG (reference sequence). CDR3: CASSIAGSPLHF. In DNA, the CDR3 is TGTGCCAGTAGTATAGCGGGTTCACCCCTCCACTTT.

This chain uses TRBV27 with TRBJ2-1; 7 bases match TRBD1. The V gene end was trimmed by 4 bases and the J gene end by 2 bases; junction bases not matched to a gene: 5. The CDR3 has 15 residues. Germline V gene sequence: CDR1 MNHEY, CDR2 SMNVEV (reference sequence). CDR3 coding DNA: TGTGCCAGCAGTTCTACCGGGACAGCCTACAATGAGCAGTTCTTC. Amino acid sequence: CASSSTGTAYNEQFF.

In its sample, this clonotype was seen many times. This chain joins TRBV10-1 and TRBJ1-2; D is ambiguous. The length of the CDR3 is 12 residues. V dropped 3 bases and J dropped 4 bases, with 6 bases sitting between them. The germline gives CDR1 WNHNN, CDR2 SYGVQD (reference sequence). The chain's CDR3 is CASSDYSYGYTF. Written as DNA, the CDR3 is TGCGCCAGCAGTGATTACAGCTATGGCTACACCTTC.

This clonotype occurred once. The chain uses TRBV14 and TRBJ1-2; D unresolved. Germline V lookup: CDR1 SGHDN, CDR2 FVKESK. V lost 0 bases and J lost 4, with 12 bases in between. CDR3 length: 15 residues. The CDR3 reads CASSQDPRTGYGYTF. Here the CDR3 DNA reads TGTGCCAGCAGCCAAGATCCCCGGACGGGCTATGGCTACACCTTC.